The clone carrying this TCR beta chain was seen many times. What it binds is not known. The entry originates in a study of T cells after yellow fever vaccination. A 5'RACE template-switching step, the method used to make TCR cDNA, added a universal primer site and UMIs. TCRdb analysed the 5' RACE reads with MiXCR anew, one entry per CDR3 protein. The sample has 300,000 to 400,000 distinct CDR3 sequences, roughly 8% seen once. Whole-study results and caveats: It was the secondary response that reached its peak faster, day 5 versus 15, but it was weaker. Among primary-vaccination clones, most reappeared after the booster, at about 95% for CD4 and around 90% for CD8. It was a small share of clonotypes that appeared in both CD4 and CD8 compartments.

This sequence originates from a man in his late teens or twenties who received the YFV17D yellow fever vaccine. The sequences come from PBMCs, collected more than 40 days after the first yellow fever vaccination.

CDR3 in DNA: TGCGCCAGCAGCCGTCCTCCTAGCGGGGGGGACACAGATACGCAGTATTTT. This sequence encodes CASSRPPSGGDTDTQYF. This chain links TRBV5-1 with TRBJ2-3, with 12 nucleotides matching TRBD2. CDR1 is SGHRS, CDR2 YFSETQ, per germline. Trimming took 4 bases from V and 2 from J; bases not matched to a gene: 8. CDR3 length equals 17 residues.